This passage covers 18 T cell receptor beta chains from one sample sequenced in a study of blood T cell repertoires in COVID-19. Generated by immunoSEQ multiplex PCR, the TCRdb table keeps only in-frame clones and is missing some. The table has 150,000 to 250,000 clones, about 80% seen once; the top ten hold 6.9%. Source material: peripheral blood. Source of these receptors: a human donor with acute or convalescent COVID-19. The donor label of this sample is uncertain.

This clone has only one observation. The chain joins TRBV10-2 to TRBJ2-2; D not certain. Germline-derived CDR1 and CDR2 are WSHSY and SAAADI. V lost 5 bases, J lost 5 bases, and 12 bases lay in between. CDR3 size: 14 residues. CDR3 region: CASSFQRGTGELFF. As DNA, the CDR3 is TGCGCCAGCAGTTTCCAGCGAGGAACCGGGGAGCTGTTTTTT.

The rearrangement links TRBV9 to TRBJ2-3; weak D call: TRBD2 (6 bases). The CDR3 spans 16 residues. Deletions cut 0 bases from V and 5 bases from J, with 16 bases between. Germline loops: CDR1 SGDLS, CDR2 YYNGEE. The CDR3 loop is CASSVGASDQIDTQYF. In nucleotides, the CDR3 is TGTGCCAGCAGCGTAGGCGCTAGCGATCAGATAGATACGCAGTATTTT.

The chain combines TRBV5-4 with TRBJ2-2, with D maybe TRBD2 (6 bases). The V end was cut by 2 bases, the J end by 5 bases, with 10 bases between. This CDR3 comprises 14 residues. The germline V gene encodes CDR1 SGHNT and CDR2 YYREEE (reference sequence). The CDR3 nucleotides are TGTGCCAGCAGCTTCGGGGGACTTACCGGGGAGCTGTTTTTT. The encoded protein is CASSFGGLTGELFF.

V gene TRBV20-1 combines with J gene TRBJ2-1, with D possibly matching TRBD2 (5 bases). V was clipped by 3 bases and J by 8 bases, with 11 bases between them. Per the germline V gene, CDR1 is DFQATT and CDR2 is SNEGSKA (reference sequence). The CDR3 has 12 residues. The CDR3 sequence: CSASTRRDEQFF. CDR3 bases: TGCAGTGCTAGTACCCGGCGGGATGAGCAGTTCTTC.

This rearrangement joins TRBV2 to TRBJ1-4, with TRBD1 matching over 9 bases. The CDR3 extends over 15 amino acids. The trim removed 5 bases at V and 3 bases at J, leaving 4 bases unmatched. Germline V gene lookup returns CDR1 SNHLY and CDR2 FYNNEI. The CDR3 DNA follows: TGTGCCAGCAGTACGGACAGGGGTGCTAATGAAAAACTGTTTTTT. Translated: CASSTDRGANEKLFF. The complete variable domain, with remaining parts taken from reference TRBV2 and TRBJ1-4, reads EPEVTQTPSHQVTQMGQEVILRCVPISNHLYFYWYRQILGQKVEFLVSFYNNEISEKSEIFDDQFSVERPDGSNFTLKIRSTKLEDSAMYFCASSTDRGANEKLFFGSGTQLSVL.

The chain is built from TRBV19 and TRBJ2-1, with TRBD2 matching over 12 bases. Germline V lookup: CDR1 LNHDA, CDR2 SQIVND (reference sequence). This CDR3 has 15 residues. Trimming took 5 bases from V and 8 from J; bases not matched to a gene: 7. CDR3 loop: CASSVLAGGGDEQFF. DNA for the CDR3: TGTGCCAGTAGTGTCCTAGCGGGAGGGGGAGATGAGCAGTTCTTC.

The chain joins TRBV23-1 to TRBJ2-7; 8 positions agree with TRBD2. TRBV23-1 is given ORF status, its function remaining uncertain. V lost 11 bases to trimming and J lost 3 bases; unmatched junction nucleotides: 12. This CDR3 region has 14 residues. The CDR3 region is CALLGAGGIYEQYF. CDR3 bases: TGCGCCCTCCTCGGGGCGGGAGGAATCTACGAGCAGTACTTC.

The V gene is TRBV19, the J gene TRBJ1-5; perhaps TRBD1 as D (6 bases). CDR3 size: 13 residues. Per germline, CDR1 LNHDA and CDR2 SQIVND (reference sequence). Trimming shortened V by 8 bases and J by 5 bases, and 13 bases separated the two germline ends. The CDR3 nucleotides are TGTGCCAGTTGTGGACAGATCCATCAGCCCCAGCATTTT. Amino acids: CASCGQIHQPQHF.

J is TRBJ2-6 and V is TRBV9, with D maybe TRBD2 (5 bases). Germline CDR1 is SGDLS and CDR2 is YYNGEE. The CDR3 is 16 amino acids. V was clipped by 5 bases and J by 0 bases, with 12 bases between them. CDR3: CASRPGIGSGANVLTF. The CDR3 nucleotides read TGTGCCAGCAGACCGGGGATAGGCTCTGGGGCCAACGTCCTGACTTTC.

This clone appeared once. The CDR3 reads CASSYYSNQPQHF. The CDR3 coding sequence is TGTGCCAGCAGTTACTATAGCAATCAGCCCCAGCATTTT. V usage is TRBV27 and J usage is TRBJ1-5; no clear D gene. The CDR3 is made up of 13 amino acids. V lost 4 bases and J lost 0, with 4 bases in between. The germline CDR1 and CDR2 sequences are MNHEY and SMNVEV (reference sequence).

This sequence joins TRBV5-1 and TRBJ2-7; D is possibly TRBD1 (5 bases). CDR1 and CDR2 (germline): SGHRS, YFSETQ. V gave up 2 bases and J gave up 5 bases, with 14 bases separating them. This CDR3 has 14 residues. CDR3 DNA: TGCGCCAGCAGCTTAGACCAGGGTACCCACGAGCAGTACTTC. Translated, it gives CASSLDQGTHEQYF.

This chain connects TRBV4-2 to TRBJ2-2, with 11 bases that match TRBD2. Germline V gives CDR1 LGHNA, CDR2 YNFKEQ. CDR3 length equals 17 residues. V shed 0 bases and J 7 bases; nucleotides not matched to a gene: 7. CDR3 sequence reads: CASSQESSGRSNGELFF. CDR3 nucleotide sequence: TGTGCCAGCAGCCAAGAGTCTAGCGGGAGGTCCAACGGGGAGCTGTTTTTT.

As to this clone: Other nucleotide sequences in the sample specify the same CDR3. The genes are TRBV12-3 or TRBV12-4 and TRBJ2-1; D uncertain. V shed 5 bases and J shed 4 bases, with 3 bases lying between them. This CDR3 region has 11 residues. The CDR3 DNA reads TGTGCCAGCAGTCAGTACAATGAGCAGTTCTTC. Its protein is CASSQYNEQFF.

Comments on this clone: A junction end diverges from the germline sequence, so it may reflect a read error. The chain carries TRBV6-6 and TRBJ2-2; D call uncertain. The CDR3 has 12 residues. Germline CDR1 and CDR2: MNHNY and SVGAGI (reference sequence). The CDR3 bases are TGTGCCAGCAGTTTCAACATCGGGGAGCTGTTTTTT. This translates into CASSFNIGELFF.

CDR3 nucleotide sequence: TGCGCCAGCAAGGACAGGGGGCGTACTAATGAAAAACTGTTTTTT. It translates to CASKDRGRTNEKLFF. The J gene is TRBJ1-4, the V gene TRBV5-1; 11 bases match TRBD1. Unmatched junction bases numbered 3, after V lost 6 bases and J lost 2 bases. From germline, CDR1 is SGHRS and CDR2 YFSETQ. CDR3 size: 15 residues.

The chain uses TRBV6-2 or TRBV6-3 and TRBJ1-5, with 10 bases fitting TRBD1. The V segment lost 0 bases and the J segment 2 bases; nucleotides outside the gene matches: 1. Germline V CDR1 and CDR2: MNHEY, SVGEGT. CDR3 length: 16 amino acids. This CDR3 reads CASSYSTGGGNQPQHF. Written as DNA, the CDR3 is TGTGCCAGCAGTTACTCGACAGGGGGCGGCAATCAGCCCCAGCATTTT.

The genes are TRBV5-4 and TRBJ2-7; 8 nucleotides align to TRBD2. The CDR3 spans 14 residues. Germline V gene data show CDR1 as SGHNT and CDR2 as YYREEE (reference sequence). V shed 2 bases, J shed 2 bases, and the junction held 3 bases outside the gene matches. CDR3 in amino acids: CASSLAGVTYEQYF. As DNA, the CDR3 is TGTGCCAGCAGCTTAGCGGGAGTAACCTACGAGCAGTACTTC.

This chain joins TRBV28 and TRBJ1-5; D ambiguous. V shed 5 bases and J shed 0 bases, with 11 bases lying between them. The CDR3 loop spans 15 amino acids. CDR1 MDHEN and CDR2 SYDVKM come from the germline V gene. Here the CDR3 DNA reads TGTGCCAGCAGTCCTACCATCAATAGCAATCAGCCCCAGCATTTT. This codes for CASSPTINSNQPQHF.